These 25 T cell receptor beta chains were sequenced from one sample in a study of Ad26.COV2.S vaccination and SARS-CoV-2 variants. Clones were sequenced by immunoSEQ multiplex PCR, and TCRdb holds only the in-frame ones, with some missing. The sample consists of fewer than 400,000 clones, about 82% of them appearing once. Indicated treatment: roughly 19 received Ad26.COV2.S at low or high dose, single or two shots; five or six received placebo; per-sample allocation not given. Samples analyzed were those drawn on day 63 after the first vaccine or placebo injection. Here the sequenced sample was peripheral blood, taken in a trial of Ad26.COV2.S vaccine versus placebo. These receptors were collected from a person aged 18-65 years who received the Ad26.COV2.S COVID-19 vaccine or a placebo.

The chain is built from TRBV6-5 and TRBJ2-1; a possible D gene is TRBD2 (6 bases). The CDR3 totals 14 residues. Germline CDR1 is MNHEY and CDR2 is SVGAGI. The V end was cut by 3 bases, the J end by 10 bases, with 16 bases between. CDR3 in amino acids: CASSYRTGRGEQFF. CDR3 nucleotides: TGTGCCAGCAGTTATCGGACGGGCCGGGGGGAGCAGTTCTTC.

CDR3 DNA: TGTGCCAGCAGCTTAGGTCTTAGGGATTACTATGGCTACACCTTC. This codes for CASSLGLRDYYGYTF. This chain uses TRBV11-2 with TRBJ1-2, with D hard to call. Germline CDR1 is SGHAT and CDR2 is FQNNGV. Trimming removed 1 base from V and 3 bases from J, with 12 bases in between. This CDR3 contains 15 residues.

The CDR3 here is CASSPRQGKDEQFF. The CDR3 bases are TGTGCCAGCAGCCCTCGACAGGGGAAGGATGAGCAGTTCTTC. V gene TRBV9 combines with J gene TRBJ2-1, with TRBD1 identical over 8 bases. Germline V gene data show CDR1 as SGDLS and CDR2 as YYNGEE. The CDR3 spans 14 residues. With V trimmed by 4 bases and J by 8 bases, 8 bases remained unmatched.

V and J are TRBV28 and TRBJ2-7; D remains ambiguous. The CDR3 is 15 amino acids. Germline V gene data show CDR1 as MDHEN and CDR2 as SYDVKM. V was cut by 1 base and J by 9 bases, with 19 bases left in between. CDR3 residues: CASSLSSVNPTLQYF. In DNA, the CDR3 is TGTGCCAGCAGTTTATCGAGCGTTAACCCTACTTTGCAGTACTTC.

A single count supports this clone. V is TRBV25-1 and J is TRBJ2-7; 9 bases align to TRBD1. V lost 6 bases, J lost 1 base, and 4 bases stayed unmatched. CDR3 length: 14 amino acids. Germline-derived CDR1 and CDR2 are MGHDK and SYGVNS. The CDR3 DNA is TGTGCCAGCAGGACAGGGGGAAATTCCTACGAGCAGTACTTC. This translates into CASRTGGNSYEQYF.

Worth noting for this clone: The same CDR3 is also encoded by other DNA sequences in this sample. The chain joins TRBV25-1 to TRBJ1-1; TRBD1 might be the D (5 bases). V lost 2 bases to trimming and J lost 6 bases, with 10 bases between them. Looked up from germline, CDR1 is MGHDK and CDR2 is SYGVNS. The CDR3 totals 13 residues. The CDR3 DNA sequence: TGTGCCAGCAGTGAACCCGGGACCGCTGAAGCTTTCTTT. The encoded protein is CASSEPGTAEAFF.

The chain has TRBV2 and TRBJ1-6; 9 bases match TRBD1. The CDR3 length is 16 residues. V dropped 6 bases and J dropped 6; count of bases not matched to a gene: 9. Germline CDR1 reads SNHLY; CDR2 reads FYNNEI. The CDR3 region has the DNA TGTGCCAGCAGGAGGGGAGACAGGGGGTTTAATTCACCCCTCCACTTT. It translates to CASRRGDRGFNSPLHF.

The chain couples TRBV28 to TRBJ1-4; unclear D gene. The CDR3 covers 14 residues. The germline gives CDR1 MDHEN, CDR2 SYDVKM. Trimming pared 2 bases from V and 8 bases from J, leaving 12 bases between. CDR3 nucleotide sequence: TGTGCCAGCAGTTTACAGGTACCAAGAGAAAAACTGTTTTTT. This gives the protein CASSLQVPREKLFF.

V usage is TRBV7-6 and J usage is TRBJ1-3, with D unclear. This CDR3 comprises 13 residues. Trimming removed 5 bases from V and 0 bases from J, with 5 bases in between. Germline CDR1 SGHVS, CDR2 FNYEAQ. The CDR3 region has the DNA TGTGCCAGCAGCGCCTCCTCTGGAAACACCATATATTTT. Translated: CASSASSGNTIYF.

V usage is TRBV18 and J usage is TRBJ1-4; weak D call: TRBD1 (6 bases). V lost 3 bases to trimming and J lost 7 bases, with 12 bases between them. Germline values: CDR1 KGHSH, CDR2 LQKENI. CDR3 size: 14 residues. The CDR3 DNA follows: TGTGCCAGCTCACCGGGGGGCCCGGGTGAAAAACTGTTTTTT. Amino acid sequence: CASSPGGPGEKLFF.

This clone was seen a single time. The rearrangement joins TRBV4-1 to TRBJ1-2, with TRBD1 as a possible D gene (6 bases). CDR3 size: 13 residues. Germline CDR1 reads MGHRA; CDR2 reads YSYEKL. Deletions cut 2 bases from V and 6 bases from J, with 10 bases between. CDR3 bases: TGCGCCAGCAGCCAACCCGGACAGCATGGCTACACCTTC. This codes for CASSQPGQHGYTF.

This clone was seen only once. This chain uses TRBV5-4 with TRBJ2-5; 9 bases are a match to TRBD1. Germline CDR1 is SGHNT and CDR2 is YYREEE (reference sequence). J gave up 6 bases and V 2 bases, and 14 bases lay outside the gene matches. The CDR3 covers 17 residues. DNA for the CDR3: TGTGCCAGCAGCTTACTTACCGGGACAGGGATTCCAAAGACCCAGTACTTC. Amino acid sequence: CASSLLTGTGIPKTQYF. Full variable domain (rest looked up from reference TRBV5-4 and TRBJ2-5): ETGVTQSPTHLIKTRGQQVTLRCSSQSGHNTVSWYQQALGQGPQFIFQYYREEENGRGNFPPRFSGLQFPNYSSELNVNALELDDSALYLCASSLLTGTGIPKTQYFGPGTRLLVL.

This sequence joins TRBV29-1 and TRBJ2-2; perhaps TRBD1 as D (6 bases). The V and J ends lost 4 bases and 6 bases respectively, with 12 bases between them. The CDR3 extends over 13 amino acids. Germline values: CDR1 SQVTM, CDR2 ANQGSEA. CDR3 DNA: TGCAGCGTTGCATTGACAGGACCCGGGGAGCTGTTTTTT. Residues: CSVALTGPGELFF.

V and J are TRBV5-6 and TRBJ1-1; possibly TRBD1 for D (6 bases). Germline V CDR1 and CDR2: SGHDT, YYEEEE. The CDR3 length is 16 residues. The V end lost 4 bases, the J end lost 4 bases, and 20 bases lay between the germline ends. The CDR3 DNA is TGTGCCAGCAGCCCCCGAGGTCCAGGGGAGGGCACTGAAGCTTTCTTT. Translated: CASSPRGPGEGTEAFF.

This clone was detected only once. The chain carries TRBV23-1 and TRBJ2-3, with 8 positions matching TRBD2. TRBV23-1 is annotated as an ORF whose role is uncertain. The CDR3 runs 18 residues. The V segment lost 0 bases and the J segment 2 bases; nucleotides outside the gene matches: 10. The CDR3 spells CASSQSGRAGGLTDTQYF. CDR3 DNA: TGCGCCAGCAGTCAATCGGGGAGGGCGGGGGGCCTCACAGATACGCAGTATTTT.

A few counts support this clone. The V call is TRBV7-2, the J call TRBJ1-1; TRBD1 agrees at 11 bases. V lost 5 bases to trimming and J lost 1 base; unmatched junction nucleotides: 6. This CDR3 comprises 16 residues. CDR1 and CDR2 from the germline V gene are SGHTA and FQGNSA. The CDR3 DNA is TGTGCCAGCAGCGCCAGGACAGGGGGCAGGAACACTGAAGCTTTCTTT. Its protein is CASSARTGGRNTEAFF.

The chain has TRBV3-1 (or the pseudogene TRBV3-2) and TRBJ1-6; the match to TRBD1 covers 10 bases. V was clipped by 2 bases and J by 3 bases; unmatched bases: 1. The CDR3 has 16 amino acids. Per the germline V gene, CDR1 is LGHDT and CDR2 is YNNKEL (reference sequence). DNA of the CDR3: TGTGCCAGCAGCCAAAGGGACAGGGGCTATAATTCACCCCTCCACTTT. Translated, it gives CASSQRDRGYNSPLHF.

V is TRBV5-1 and J is TRBJ1-1; D gene unclear. From germline, CDR1 is SGHRS and CDR2 YFSETQ. Trimming took off 0 bases at V and 3 bases at J, with 3 bases between the two ends. This CDR3 is 12 amino acids long. The CDR3 sequence is CASSLGDTEAFF. The CDR3 bases are TGCGCCAGCAGCTTGGGGGACACTGAAGCTTTCTTT.

The chain is built from TRBV7-9 and TRBJ1-1, with a weak D call TRBD1 (6 bases). Per the germline V gene, CDR1 is SEHNR and CDR2 is FQNEAQ (reference sequence). The CDR3 spans 15 residues. Trimming cost V 5 bases and J 1 base, with 14 bases left between them. The CDR3 here is CASSPTPTGNTEAFF. The DNA for the CDR3 is TGTGCCAGCAGCCCCACCCCGACAGGGAACACTGAAGCTTTCTTT.

The chain combines TRBV13 with TRBJ1-3, with D unresolved. Germline V gene lookup returns CDR1 PRHDT and CDR2 FYEKMQ (reference sequence). Trimming stripped 0 bases from V and 5 bases from J, with 8 bases between. The CDR3 runs to 14 residues. The CDR3 bases are TGTGCCAGCAGCTTAGGCGTTGGGAGAAACACCATATATTTT. Its protein is CASSLGVGRNTIYF.

This clone appeared a single time. The V call is TRBV9, the J call TRBJ2-1; D is possibly TRBD2 (6 bases). This CDR3 is built from 16 residues. Trimming pared 1 base from V and 1 base from J, leaving 12 bases between. Germline V gene sequence: CDR1 SGDLS, CDR2 YYNGEE. In DNA form, the CDR3 reads TGTGCCAGCAGCGTAATCGGGGGAAGGTCCTACAATGAGCAGTTCTTC. Amino acid sequence: CASSVIGGRSYNEQFF.

In this sample, this clone turned up once. The genes are TRBV15 and TRBJ2-3; 12 bases map to TRBD2. Germline V lookup: CDR1 LNHNV, CDR2 YYDKDF (reference sequence). The CDR3 runs to 18 residues. V was clipped by 0 bases and J by 3 bases; unmatched bases: 7. CDR3 sequence reads: CATSRDSRLAGETDTQYF. The CDR3 bases are TGTGCCACCAGCAGAGATAGCCGACTAGCGGGGGAAACAGATACGCAGTATTTT.

This clone appeared a few times. V and J are TRBV27 and TRBJ2-3; TRBD2 agrees at 16 bases. CDR3 size: 22 residues. V lost 2 bases and J lost 1; bases outside the gene matches: 15. The germline CDR1 and CDR2 sequences are MNHEY and SMNVEV (reference sequence). CDR3 DNA sequence: TGTGCCAGCAGTTTAGGGACAGCCGGGACTAGCGGGGGGGGCGTCCGCACAGATACGCAGTATTTT. This gives the protein CASSLGTAGTSGGGVRTDTQYF.

This chain connects TRBV12-3 or TRBV12-4 to TRBJ2-2; D is uncertain. The CDR3 is made up of 13 amino acids. V lost 10 bases and J lost 0, with 9 bases in between. CDR3 coding DNA: TGTGCCACTACCCGGGCGAACACCGGGGAGCTGTTTTTT. Translated, it gives CATTRANTGELFF.

This rearrangement joins TRBV18 to TRBJ2-3; D call uncertain. CDR3 length: 16 residues. Trimming stripped 0 bases from V and 2 bases from J, with 12 bases between. CDR1 and CDR2 (germline): KGHSH, LQKENI. CDR3 nucleotides: TGTGCCAGCTCACCACCGGCCCTCCTACACACAGATACGCAGTATTTT. It is translated as CASSPPALLHTDTQYF.